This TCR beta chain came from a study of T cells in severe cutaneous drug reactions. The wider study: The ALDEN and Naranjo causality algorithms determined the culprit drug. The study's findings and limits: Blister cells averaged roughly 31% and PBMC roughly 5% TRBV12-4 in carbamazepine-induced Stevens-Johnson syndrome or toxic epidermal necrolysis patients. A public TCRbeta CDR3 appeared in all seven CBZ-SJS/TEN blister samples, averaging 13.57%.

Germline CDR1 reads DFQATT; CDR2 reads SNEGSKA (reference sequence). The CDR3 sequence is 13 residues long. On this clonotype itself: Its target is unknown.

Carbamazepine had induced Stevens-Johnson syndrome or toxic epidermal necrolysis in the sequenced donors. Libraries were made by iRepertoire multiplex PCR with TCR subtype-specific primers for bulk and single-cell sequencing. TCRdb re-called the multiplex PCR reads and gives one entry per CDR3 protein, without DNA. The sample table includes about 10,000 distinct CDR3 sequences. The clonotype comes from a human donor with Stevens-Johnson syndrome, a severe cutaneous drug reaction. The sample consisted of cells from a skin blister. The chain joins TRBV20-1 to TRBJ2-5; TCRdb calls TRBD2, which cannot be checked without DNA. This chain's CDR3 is CSAIGLRVETQYF.